The 25 T cell receptor beta chains below come from one sample, sequenced in a study of cytomegalovirus exposure and HLA in healthy donors. PCR employed 60 Vbeta and 13 Jbeta primers. Data came from immunoSEQ multiplex PCR; TCRdb stores just in-frame clones and leaves some out. The sample consists of some 200,000 clones, 77% of them appearing once. Material for sequencing was PBMCs. The source is an older woman in good health and CMV-seropositive.

This clone turned up a few times. The chain carries TRBV19 and TRBJ1-4; D is ambiguous. Germline V gene sequence: CDR1 LNHDA, CDR2 SQIVND (reference sequence). CDR3 length equals 14 residues. The V gene lost 3 bases and the J gene lost 0 bases, with 5 bases spanning the gap. This CDR3 reads CASSILATNEKLFF. The CDR3 region has the DNA TGTGCCAGTAGTATTCTTGCAACTAATGAAAAACTGTTTTTT.

This clone appeared a few times. The chain links TRBV7-8 to TRBJ1-5, with a tentative D call TRBD1 (5 bases). From germline, CDR1 is SGHVS and CDR2 FQNEAQ. The CDR3 length is 20 residues. V was cut by 2 bases and J by 0 bases, with 23 bases left in between. The CDR3 coding sequence is TGTGCCAGCAGCTTACGGCCCCCCACACACCGGGGACTTAGCAATCAGCCCCAGCATTTT. This gives the protein CASSLRPPTHRGLSNQPQHF.

The chain has TRBV25-1 and TRBJ2-1; TRBD2 matches 9 bases. Germline CDR1 reads MGHDK; CDR2 reads SYGVNS. Trimming cost V 4 bases and J 7 bases; bases outside gene matches: 8. The CDR3 totals 15 residues. CDR3 in amino acids: CASSAAGGPWNEQFF. The CDR3 DNA reads as TGTGCCAGCAGTGCGGCGGGAGGGCCGTGGAATGAGCAGTTCTTC.

This chain connects TRBV6-5 to TRBJ1-2; TRBD1 might be the D (5 bases). V was shortened by 6 bases and J by 3 bases, with 14 bases between the two germline ends. CDR1 MNHEY and CDR2 SVGAGI come from the germline V gene. The CDR3 has 14 amino acids. CDR3 nucleotides: TGTGCCAGCAGCCGGACACTGGCGGACTATGGCTACACCTTC. Its protein product is CASSRTLADYGYTF.

The chain joins TRBV11-3 to TRBJ2-1; D is possibly TRBD2 (5 bases). The CDR3 loop spans 15 amino acids. The V end lost 1 base, the J end lost 1 base, and 8 bases lay between the germline ends. Germline V gene lookup returns CDR1 SGHNT and CDR2 YENEEA. The CDR3 DNA is TGTGCCAGCAGCTTAGGACTACCTTCCTACAATGAGCAGTTCTTC. This gives the protein CASSLGLPSYNEQFF.

The J gene is TRBJ2-7, the V gene TRBV6-1, with 7 bases fitting TRBD1. Trimming took 4 bases from V and 1 from J; bases not matched to a gene: 10. Germline CDR1 reads MNHNS; CDR2 reads SASEGT. The CDR3 loop spans 16 amino acids. DNA for the CDR3: TGTGCCAGCAGTGGATCCCGGGACAGAGGTTCCTACGAGCAGTACTTC. Amino acid sequence: CASSGSRDRGSYEQYF.

This chain connects TRBV5-1 to TRBJ2-7; TRBD1 might be the D (6 bases). Looked up from germline, CDR1 is SGHRS and CDR2 is YFSETQ. With 4 bases removed from V and 0 bases from J, the gap between germline ends came to 11 bases. This CDR3 region has 14 residues. The CDR3 region has the DNA TGCGCCAGCAGCCTATCAGGGGACTCCTACGAGCAGTACTTC. This translates into CASSLSGDSYEQYF.

The V call is TRBV15, the J call TRBJ1-4; D is undetermined. Between the trimmed V and J ends, which lost 1 base and 8 bases, there was a span of 11 bases. Germline values: CDR1 LNHNV, CDR2 YYDKDF (reference sequence). This CDR3 comprises 14 residues. CDR3 DNA sequence: TGTGCCACCAGCAGAGCGGACGGGAGAGAAAAACTGTTTTTT. Protein product: CATSRADGREKLFF.

The count of this clone is one. Here the CDR3 DNA reads TGTGCCAGCAGAAAGGACAGGTACTATGGCTACACCTTC. Translating it yields CASRKDRYYGYTF. The chain is built from TRBV28 and TRBJ1-2; TRBD1 agrees at 7 bases. The germline V gene has CDR1 MDHEN and CDR2 SYDVKM. The V and J ends lost 6 bases and 3 bases, in that order; junction bases with no gene match: 4. The CDR3 extends over 13 amino acids.

This rearrangement joins TRBV25-1 to TRBJ2-3; D may be TRBD1 (5 bases). In germline, CDR1 is MGHDK, CDR2 SYGVNS. V gave up 6 bases and J gave up 2 bases, with 9 bases separating them. CDR3 size: 13 residues. CDR3 amino acids: CASRDTLTDTQYF. CDR3 nucleotides: TGTGCCAGCAGGGACACCCTCACAGATACGCAGTATTTT.

As concerns this clone: One junction end disagrees with the germline gene, perhaps due to a read error. J is TRBJ2-1 and V is TRBV7-2, with D unclear. The V gene's germline CDR1 is SGHTA and CDR2 FQGNSA. The CDR3 runs 15 residues. CDR3 region: CASSFTGKTLNGQFF. The CDR3 nucleotides are TGTGCCAGCAGCTTCACGGGTAAGACCCTCAATGGGCAGTTCTTC.

The chain uses TRBV7-6 and TRBJ2-1, with 7 positions matching TRBD2. The germline gives CDR1 SGHVS, CDR2 FNYEAQ. The CDR3 has 18 residues. V gave up 2 bases and J gave up 0 bases; unmatched junction bases: 10. DNA of the CDR3: TGTGCCAGCAGCTTATTGTATCCCGGGACTACCTCCTACAATGAGCAGTTCTTC. Translating it yields CASSLLYPGTTSYNEQFF.

This clone was seen more than once but under ten times. The V call is TRBV5-4, the J call TRBJ2-3, with 14 bases fitting TRBD2. The CDR3 is 17 amino acids. V dropped 4 bases and J dropped 3; count of bases not matched to a gene: 7. Germline assignment: CDR1 SGHNT and CDR2 YYREEE (reference sequence). The CDR3 DNA reads as TGTGCCAGCAGCACAGGGACTAGCGGGAGAAGGACAGATACGCAGTATTTT. The encoded protein is CASSTGTSGRRTDTQYF.

The chain joins TRBV19 to TRBJ2-3; 8 nucleotides line up with TRBD2. J gave up 0 bases and V 2 bases, and 4 bases lay outside the gene matches. CDR1 and CDR2 (germline): LNHDA, SQIVND (reference sequence). The CDR3 spans 16 residues. Here the CDR3 reads CASSIWRGASTDTQYF. The CDR3 nucleotides are TGTGCCAGTAGTATATGGCGGGGGGCTAGCACAGATACGCAGTATTTT.

This chain links TRBV20-1 with TRBJ1-2; possibly TRBD1 for D (6 bases). Trimming shortened V by 6 bases and J by 8 bases, and 13 bases separated the two germline ends. The V gene's germline CDR1 is DFQATT and CDR2 SNEGSKA (reference sequence). This CDR3 contains 11 residues. The CDR3 sequence is CSARGRRGYTF. The CDR3 coding sequence is TGCAGTGCGCGGGGGCGTCGGGGCTACACCTTC.

The V call is TRBV30, the J call TRBJ2-7, with D possibly matching TRBD1 (5 bases). Germline CDR1 and CDR2: GTSNPN and SVGIG (reference sequence). There are 13 residues in the CDR3. The V and J ends lost 0 bases and 2 bases respectively, with 8 bases between them. CDR3 in amino acids: CAWSVTGAYEQYF. The CDR3 DNA reads TGTGCCTGGAGTGTAACAGGAGCCTACGAGCAGTACTTC. The variable domain in full, completed from reference TRBV30 and TRBJ2-7, reads SQTIHQWPATLVQPVGSPLSLECTVEGTSNPNLYWYRQAAGRGLQLLFYSVGIGQISSEVPQNLSASRPQDRQFILSSKKLLLSDSGFYLCAWSVTGAYEQYFGPGTRLTVT.

This clone showed up just once. V usage is TRBV30 and J usage is TRBJ1-3; D gene unclear. Germline assignment: CDR1 GTSNPN and CDR2 SVGIG (reference sequence). This CDR3 has 13 residues. Trimming removed 4 bases at V and 0 bases at J, with 7 bases between. In DNA, the CDR3 is TGTGCCTGGACTCAGGCCTCTGGAAACACCATATATTTT. It is translated as CAWTQASGNTIYF.

This chain links TRBV6-5 with TRBJ2-7; TRBD1 matches 8 bases. This CDR3 spans 16 amino acids. V dropped 2 bases and J dropped 2; count of bases not matched to a gene: 8. Germline-derived CDR1 and CDR2 are MNHEY and SVGAGI. CDR3 coding DNA: TGTGCCAGCAGTTACGGGGGGACAGGTTCAACCTACGAGCAGTACTTC. Protein product: CASSYGGTGSTYEQYF.

The chain has TRBV19 and TRBJ1-1, with 7 nucleotides matching TRBD1. There are 15 residues in the CDR3. The ends lost 4 bases at V and 3 bases at J; junction bases unmatched: 8. CDR1 is LNHDA and CDR2 is SQIVND in the germline V gene (reference sequence). CDR3 sequence (DNA): TGTGCCAGTAGTACCCGACAGGGAAGGGACACTGAAGCTTTCTTT. As protein: CASSTRQGRDTEAFF.

The V gene is TRBV15, the J gene TRBJ1-5; D is ambiguous. The CDR3 runs 14 residues. V dropped 3 bases and J dropped 2 bases, with 8 bases sitting between them. The germline gives CDR1 LNHNV, CDR2 YYDKDF (reference sequence). The CDR3 DNA reads as TGTGCCACCAGCAGCCTGTATGGCAATCAGCCCCAGCATTTT. This translates into CATSSLYGNQPQHF.

The V and J genes are TRBV5-8 and TRBJ1-1; D may be TRBD1 (5 bases). There are 13 residues in the CDR3. V lost 2 bases and J 9 bases, leaving 14 bases between the germline ends. The germline V gene has CDR1 SGHTS and CDR2 YDEGEE. The DNA of the CDR3 is TGTGCCAGCAGCTTTTATGCAACAGGACAAGCTTTCTTT. Amino acids: CASSFYATGQAFF.

This chain connects TRBV7-2 to TRBJ2-2, with a weak D call TRBD2 (6 bases). This CDR3 has 17 residues. CDR1 is SGHTA and CDR2 is FQGNSA in the germline V gene. With 5 bases removed from V and 3 bases from J, the gap between germline ends came to 19 bases. CDR3 residues: CASSPQRLGTYTGELFF. The CDR3 nucleotides are TGTGCCAGCAGCCCTCAGCGCTTAGGGACTTACACCGGGGAGCTGTTTTTT.

The chain combines TRBV28 with TRBJ1-4; D is uncertain. CDR1 and CDR2 from the germline V gene are MDHEN and SYDVKM. V was clipped by 6 bases and J by 2 bases, with 10 bases between them. The CDR3 has 14 residues. Here the CDR3 DNA reads TGTGCCAGCAGGGCGACACAGACTAATGAAAAACTGTTTTTT. Its translation: CASRATQTNEKLFF.

V is TRBV5-1 and J is TRBJ2-1; no reliable D call. The ends were cut back, 0 bases at V and 4 bases at J, with 11 bases in the middle. The CDR3 is made up of 15 amino acids. Looked up from germline, CDR1 is SGHRS and CDR2 is YFSETQ. The CDR3 region is CASSLGAGTYNEQFF. DNA of the CDR3: TGCGCCAGCAGCTTGGGGGCTGGAACATACAATGAGCAGTTCTTC.

The chain carries TRBV27 and TRBJ2-2; a possible D gene is TRBD1 (5 bases). The CDR3 loop spans 14 amino acids. Germline V gene lookup returns CDR1 MNHEY and CDR2 SMNVEV (reference sequence). The V and J ends lost 6 bases and 7 bases respectively, with 15 bases between them. CDR3 loop: CASRINRGNGELFF. CDR3 DNA sequence: TGTGCCAGCAGGATTAATAGGGGTAACGGGGAGCTGTTTTTT.